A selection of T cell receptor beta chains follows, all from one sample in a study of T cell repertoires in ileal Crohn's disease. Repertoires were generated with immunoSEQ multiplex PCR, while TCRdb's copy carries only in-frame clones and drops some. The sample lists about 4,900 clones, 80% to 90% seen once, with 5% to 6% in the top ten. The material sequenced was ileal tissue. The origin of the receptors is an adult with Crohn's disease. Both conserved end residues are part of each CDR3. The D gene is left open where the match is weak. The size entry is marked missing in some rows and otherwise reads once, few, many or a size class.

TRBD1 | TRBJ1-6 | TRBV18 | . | TGTGCCAGCTCATCAACCCTGGGACAGATAAATTCACCCCTCCACTTT | CASSSTLGQINSPLHF
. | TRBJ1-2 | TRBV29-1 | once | TGCAGCGTTGAAGGGGCCTCGAACTATGGCTACACCTTC | CSVEGASNYGYTF
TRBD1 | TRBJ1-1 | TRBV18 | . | TGTGCCAGCTCACCCCCAGGGGGACTCAACACTGAAGCTTTCTTT | CASSPPGGLNTEAFF
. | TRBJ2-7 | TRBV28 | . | TGTGCCAGCAGTCGCGGCTGGACAGTAAGCTCCTACGAGCAGTACTTC | CASSRGWTVSSYEQYF
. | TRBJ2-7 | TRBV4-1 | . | TGCGCCAGCAGCCAAGGGGCAGGGGAAGGCTACGAGCAGTACTTC | CASSQGAGEGYEQYF
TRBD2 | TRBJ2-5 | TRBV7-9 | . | TGTGCCAGCAGCTTAGGGACTAGCGGGGGTCAAGAGACCCAGTACTTC | CASSLGTSGGQETQYF
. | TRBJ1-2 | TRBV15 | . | TGTGCCACCAACCCGATCTTACCCGGGTATGGCTACACCTTC | CATNPILPGYGYTF
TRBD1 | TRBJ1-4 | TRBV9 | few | TGTGCCAGCAGCCCCCGACAGGGGGTTTACGAAAAACTGTTTTTT | CASSPRQGVYEKLFF
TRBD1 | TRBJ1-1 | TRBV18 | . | TGTGCCAGCTCACCGGGACAGGGCACTGAAGCTTTCTTT | CASSPGQGTEAFF
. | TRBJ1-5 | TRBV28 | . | TGTGCCAGCAGTTTAATTACGGGAGGGAATCAGCCCCAGCATTTT | CASSLITGGNQPQHF
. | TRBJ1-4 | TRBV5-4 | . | TGTGCCAGCAGCTTGGCCTCAGGGATCAATGAAAAACTGTTTTTT | CASSLASGINEKLFF
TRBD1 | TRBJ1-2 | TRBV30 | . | TGTGCCTGGAGTGTAGCCGGGACAGGGGGTGGCTACACCTTC | CAWSVAGTGGGYTF
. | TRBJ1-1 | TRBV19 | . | TGTGCCAGTAGTATCCTAGGGAACACTGAAGCTTTCTTT | CASSILGNTEAFF
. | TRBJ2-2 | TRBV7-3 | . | TGTGCCAGCAGCTTTAGTGTTCCCGGGGAGCTGTTTTTT | CASSFSVPGELFF
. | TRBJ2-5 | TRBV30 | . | TGTGCCTGGAGTAGCGGCCGGGGGACCCAGTACTTC | CAWSSGRGTQYF
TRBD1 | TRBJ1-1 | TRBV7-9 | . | TGTGCCAGCAGCTCCCTGGGACAGGGGGTGGATGAAGCTTTCTTT | CASSSLGQGVDEAFF
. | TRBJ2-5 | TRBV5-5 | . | TGTGCCAGCAGCGTGGTAACAGGGACGCAAGAGACCCAGTACTTC | CASSVVTGTQETQYF
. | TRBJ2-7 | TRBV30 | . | TGTGCCTGGAGTGTACCAGGGGTCGGGTACGAGCAGTACTTC | CAWSVPGVGYEQYF
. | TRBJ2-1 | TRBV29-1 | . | TGCAGCGTTGCGAGGGGAGGCTCCTACAATGAGCAGTTCTTC | CSVARGGSYNEQFF
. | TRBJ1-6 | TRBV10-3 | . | TGTGCCACCCGGGAGGGGAGCTCCTATAATTCACCCCTCCACTTT | CATREGSSYNSPLHF
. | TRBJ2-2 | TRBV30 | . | TGTGCCTGGAGTTGGGAGGGGGAGCTGTTTTTT | CAWSWEGELFF
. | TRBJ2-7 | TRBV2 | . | TGTGCCAGCAGGGGGGGAGGACCAGGTCTCGAGCAGTACTTC | CASRGGGPGLEQYF
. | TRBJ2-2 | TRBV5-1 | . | TGCGCCAGCAGCTACGGACAATCCGGGGAGCTGTTTTTT | CASSYGQSGELFF
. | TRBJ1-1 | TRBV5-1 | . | TGCGCCAGCAGCTTGGCCACGGGGTTTGAGGCTGAAGCTTTCTTT | CASSLATGFEAEAFF
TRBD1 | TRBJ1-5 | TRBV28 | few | TGTGCCAGCAGGGCCCCGACAGGGAGAAATCAGCCCCAGCATTTT | CASRAPTGRNQPQHF
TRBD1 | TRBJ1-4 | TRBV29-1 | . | TGCAGCGTGGCCGGGACAGGGGCTGAAAAACTGTTTTTT | CSVAGTGAEKLFF
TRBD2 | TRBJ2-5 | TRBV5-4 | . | TGTGCCAGCAGCCCAACTAGCGGGGGGGCCGAGGAGACCCAGTACTTC | CASSPTSGGAEETQYF
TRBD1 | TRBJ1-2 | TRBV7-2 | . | TGTGCCAGCAGCTCTAGACAGGGAATCTATGGCTACACCTTC | CASSSRQGIYGYTF
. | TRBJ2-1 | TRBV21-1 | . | TGTGCCAGCAGCAAGTCCCCAGCGGACAATGAGCAGTTCTTC | CASSKSPADNEQFF
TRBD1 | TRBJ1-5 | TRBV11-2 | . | TGTGCCAGCAGCCGGGACAGGAACAATCAGCCCCAGCATTTT | CASSRDRNNQPQHF
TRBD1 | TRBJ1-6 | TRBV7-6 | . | TGTGCCAGCAGCTGGCGGGACAGGGATCGCTCACCCCTCCACTTT | CASSWRDRDRSPLHF
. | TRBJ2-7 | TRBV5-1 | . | TGCGCCAGCAGCTTTATGGTAGCATCCTACGAGCAGTACTTC | CASSFMVASYEQYF
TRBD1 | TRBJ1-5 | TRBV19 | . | TGTGCCAGTAGTACCCTCGACAGGGGGCATCAGCCCCAGCATTTT | CASSTLDRGHQPQHF
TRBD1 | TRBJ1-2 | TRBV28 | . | TGTGCCAGCAGTCGGGGACAGACAAGAAACTATGGCTACACCTTC | CASSRGQTRNYGYTF
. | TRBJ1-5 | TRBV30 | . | TGTGCCTGGAGTGTAAGGGGGACGGGGCCCCAGCATTTT | CAWSVRGTGPQHF
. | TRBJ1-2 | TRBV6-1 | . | TGTGCCACCCTGGGGCCGGGCAGCTACTATGGCTACACCTTC | CATLGPGSYYGYTF
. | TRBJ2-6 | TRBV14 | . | TGTGCCAGCAGCCGCCTAGACTCTGGGGCCAACGTCCTGACTTTC | CASSRLDSGANVLTF
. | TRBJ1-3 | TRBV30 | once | TGTGCCTGCAGACAGTTCCCCTGGGCTTCTGGAAACACCATATATTTT | CACRQFPWASGNTIYF
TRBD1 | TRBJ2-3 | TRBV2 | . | TGTGCCAGCAGGACAGGGGGCCTTGTTCCAGATACGCAGTATTTT | CASRTGGLVPDTQYF